The 29 T cell receptor beta chains listed next were all sequenced from one sample in a study of identical twins (dated by TCRdb to between 2015 and 2016). The receptor library was made with 5' RACE. The reads were generated on an Illumina HiSeq 2000. TCRdb passed the public sequencing reads through fastp at Q25 and MiXCR, retaining productive beta sequences. Rows are unified per CDR3 protein, each entry keeping the most common DNA and genes. The sample profile shows fewer than 650,000 distinct CDR3 sequences; 7% to 7.5% of them were found once. The top ten clonotypes cover roughly 1.5% of the sample. These data were also filed under a second study, of yellow fever vaccine responses in identical twins.

Sequencing was done on a sample of PBMCs. The receptors shown here come from a woman in her late teens or twenties in good health.

This clonotype has more than one count but fewer than ten. This sequence joins TRBV19 and TRBJ1-5; no definite D call. From germline, CDR1 is LNHDA and CDR2 SQIVND (reference sequence). The CDR3 runs 16 residues. V was cut by 3 bases and J by 7 bases, with 19 bases left in between. CDR3 region: CASSIPRLLSKQPQHF. In nucleotides, the CDR3 is TGTGCCAGTAGTATCCCTCGACTTCTCAGTAAGCAGCCCCAGCATTTT. The variable domain in full, with the rest retrieved from reference TRBV19 and TRBJ1-5, is DGGITQSPKYLFRKEGQNVTLSCEQNLNHDAMYWYRQDPGQGLRLIYYSQIVNDFQKGDIAEGYSVSREKKESFPLTVTSAQKNPTAFYLCASSIPRLLSKQPQHFGDGTRLSIL.

This clonotype was recorded at least ten times. The J gene is TRBJ2-2, the V gene TRBV9; a possible D gene is TRBD1 (5 bases). This CDR3 is built from 14 residues. Trimming cost V 2 bases and J 5 bases, with 10 bases left between them. In germline, CDR1 is SGDLS, CDR2 YYNGEE. The CDR3 DNA reads as TGTGCCAGCAGCGTCAGGGTCGTAACCGGGGAGCTGTTTTTT. This sequence encodes CASSVRVVTGELFF.

The gene calls are TRBV5-6 and TRBJ2-4, with D perhaps being TRBD1 or TRBD2 (5 bases each). This CDR3 is 15 amino acids long. Per germline, CDR1 SGHDT and CDR2 YYEEEE. Trimming left V 4 bases short and J 4 bases short, with 15 bases between. The CDR3 loop reads CASSPPGALKNIQYF. Written as DNA, the CDR3 is TGTGCCAGCAGCCCACCCGGGGCCCTAAAAAACATTCAGTACTTC. The whole variable domain, remainder taken from reference TRBV5-6 and TRBJ2-4, is DAGVTQSPTHLIKTRGQQVTLRCSPKSGHDTVSWYQQALGQGPQFIFQYYEEEERQRGNFPDRFSGHQFPNYSSELNVNALLLGDSALYLCASSPPGALKNIQYFGAGTRLSVL.

This clonotype was recorded at least ten times. The genes are TRBV5-1 and TRBJ2-7; the D is unclear. This CDR3 has 10 residues. Germline lookup yields CDR1 SGHRS and CDR2 YFSETQ. V was trimmed by 4 bases and J by 4 bases, leaving 3 bases between them. The CDR3 loop is CASSTYEQYF. The CDR3 nucleotides read TGCGCCAGCAGCACTTACGAGCAGTACTTC.

This clonotype was recorded many times. This chain links TRBV18 with TRBJ2-4; D is unclear. The CDR3 is 15 amino acids. V was clipped by 3 bases and J by 0 bases, with 9 bases between them. Germline V CDR1 and CDR2: KGHSH, LQKENI. The chain's CDR3 is CASSPSTIAKNIQYF. The CDR3 coding sequence is TGTGCCAGCTCACCGTCCACAATAGCCAAAAACATTCAGTACTTC.

The rearrangement uses TRBV20-1 and TRBJ2-6, with 8 nucleotides matching TRBD1. Germline CDR1 reads DFQATT; CDR2 reads SNEGSKA (reference sequence). The CDR3 sequence is 19 residues long. V shed 7 bases and J 0 bases; nucleotides not matched to a gene: 17. The chain's CDR3 is CSGRVVGGTGSSGANVLTF. For the CDR3, the DNA is TGCAGTGGCCGTGTCGTCGGTGGGACAGGAAGCTCTGGGGCCAACGTCCTGACTTTC.

This clonotype was detected ten times or more. The chain has TRBV3-1 and TRBJ1-1; D possibly corresponds to TRBD1 (6 bases). V was cut by 5 bases and J by 1 base, with 14 bases left in between. CDR1 LGHDT and CDR2 YNNKEL come from the germline V gene (reference sequence). This CDR3 contains 15 residues. For the CDR3, the DNA is TGTGCCAGCAGCATCGGGGGGCCAGGGAACACTGAAGCTTTCTTT. Translating it yields CASSIGGPGNTEAFF.

This clonotype was recorded a few times. The chain recombines TRBV25-1 with TRBJ1-1; D is possibly TRBD1 (5 bases). Trimming took 1 base from V and 0 from J, leaving 9 bases between them. CDR1 and CDR2 from the germline V gene are MGHDK and SYGVNS. This CDR3 has 15 amino acids. The CDR3 region is CASSEFGALNTEAFF. The CDR3 DNA reads as TGTGCCAGCAGTGAATTCGGGGCTTTGAACACTGAAGCTTTCTTT.

The V gene is TRBV5-1, the J gene TRBJ2-3; 8 bases are shared with TRBD2. The CDR3 is 16 residues long. The germline gives CDR1 SGHRS, CDR2 YFSETQ. V trimming: 0 bases; J trimming: 0 bases; junction bases outside the gene matches: 3. The CDR3 DNA reads TGCGCCAGCAGCTTGGCTGGACTAGCTAGCACAGATACGCAGTATTTT. Translated, it gives CASSLAGLASTDTQYF. The complete variable domain, with remaining parts taken from reference TRBV5-1 and TRBJ2-3, reads KAGVTQTPRYLIKTRGQQVTLSCSPISGHRSVSWYQQTPGQGLQFLFEYFSETQRNKGNFPGRFSGRQFSNSRSEMNVSTLELGDSALYLCASSLAGLASTDTQYFGPGTRLTVL.

The sample holds a few counts of this clonotype. The rearrangement links TRBV20-1 to TRBJ2-7, with a possible D match to TRBD2 (5 bases). V lost 3 bases and J lost 2, with 14 bases in between. CDR1 DFQATT and CDR2 SNEGSKA come from the germline V gene (reference sequence). The CDR3 runs to 14 residues. CDR3 sequence reads: CSARERWPAYEQYF. The CDR3, as DNA: TGCAGTGCTAGGGAGCGGTGGCCTGCCTACGAGCAGTACTTC.

This clonotype has only a few counts. The chain links TRBV6-1 to TRBJ2-5; no clear D gene. In germline, CDR1 is MNHNS, CDR2 SASEGT. CDR3 length equals 12 residues. V lost 6 bases and J 5 bases, leaving 10 bases between the germline ends. As DNA, the CDR3 is TGTGCCAGCAGGGCGGCGGATGAGACCCAGTACTTC. This codes for CASRAADETQYF.

This clonotype has a count of ten or more. This chain uses TRBV7-2 with TRBJ1-4; a possible D gene is TRBD1 (5 bases). Germline-derived CDR1 and CDR2 are SGHTA and FQGNSA. The CDR3 runs 16 residues. With 1 base removed from V and 4 bases from J, the gap between germline ends came to 13 bases. The CDR3, as DNA: TGTGCCAGCAGCTTAGGAACACGGGGGAATAATGAAAAACTGTTTTTT. Encoded protein: CASSLGTRGNNEKLFF.

This clonotype was detected many times. This chain links TRBV5-8 with TRBJ2-5; D is tentatively TRBD1 or TRBD2 (5 bases each). CDR1 is SGHTS, CDR2 YDEGEE, per germline. The CDR3 has 17 amino acids. Trimming cost V 3 bases and J 5 bases, with 23 bases left between them. The CDR3 DNA reads TGTGCCAGCAGCTCGGGTCTCAAGCCGGGACGCTCGGAGACCCAGTACTTC. This encodes CASSSGLKPGRSETQYF.

The rearrangement links TRBV20-1 to TRBJ2-1; TRBD2 agrees at 7 bases. The CDR3 has 14 residues. With V trimmed by 2 bases and J by 4 bases, 5 bases remained unmatched. Germline-derived CDR1 and CDR2 are DFQATT and SNEGSKA (reference sequence). The CDR3 sequence: CSARPLAEYNEQFF. CDR3 bases: TGCAGTGCTAGACCTCTAGCGGAGTACAATGAGCAGTTCTTC.

This clonotype was seen a few times. V and J are TRBV4-1 and TRBJ2-7; perhaps TRBD1 as D (5 bases). From germline, CDR1 is MGHRA and CDR2 YSYEKL. The CDR3 is made up of 14 amino acids. V was cut by 4 bases and J by 7 bases, with 17 bases left in between. CDR3 nucleotide sequence: TGCGCCAGCAGCCTATCCGGGCAATCAGGGGAGCAGTACTTC. Its protein product is CASSLSGQSGEQYF.

The chain links TRBV12-3 or TRBV12-4 to TRBJ2-7; D may be TRBD2 (5 bases). V lost 7 bases to trimming and J lost 5 bases, with 15 bases between them. This CDR3 spans 13 amino acids. In DNA form, the CDR3 reads TGTGCCAGCACGCCGCGAGGGTCCCACGAGCAGTACTTC. Its protein product is CASTPRGSHEQYF.

This clonotype turned up a few times. The V and J genes are TRBV6-1 and TRBJ2-7; 8 bases align to TRBD1. Germline-derived CDR1 and CDR2 are MNHNS and SASEGT. The CDR3 sequence is 16 residues long. J gave up 6 bases and V 5 bases, and 15 bases lay outside the gene matches. The CDR3 reads CASSHTGTGSRGEQYV. The CDR3 DNA reads as TGTGCCAGCAGTCATACCGGGACAGGCTCCCGGGGCGAGCAGTACGTC.

The CDR3 protein is CASSSRLGIRETQYF. CDR3 nucleotides: TGTGCCAGCAGCTCTCGGTTAGGGATTAGGGAGACCCAGTACTTC. The chain links TRBV7-8 to TRBJ2-5; no clear D gene. CDR3 length: 15 amino acids. With 4 bases removed from V and 5 bases from J, the gap between germline ends came to 17 bases. The V gene's germline CDR1 is SGHVS and CDR2 FQNEAQ. Full variable domain (outside the CDR3, taken from reference TRBV7-8 and TRBJ2-5): GAGVSQSPRYKVAKRGQDVALRCDPISGHVSLFWYQQALGQGPEFLTYFQNEAQLDKSGLPSDRFFAERPEGSVSTLKIQRTQQEDSAVYLCASSSRLGIRETQYFGPGTRLLVL.

The CDR3 coding sequence is TGCAGTGCTAGAGGGTGGAGCGGCGGGACTTACTACAATGAGCAGTTCTTC. Protein product: CSARGWSGGTYYNEQFF. The V gene is TRBV20-1, the J gene TRBJ2-1; D is perhaps TRBD2 (6 bases). This CDR3 comprises 17 residues. Trimming removed 1 base from V and 3 bases from J, with 19 bases in between. CDR1 and CDR2 (germline): DFQATT, SNEGSKA (reference sequence).

The CDR3 spells CAIAKDSPLNSPLHF. For the CDR3, the DNA is TGTGCCATCGCGAAAGACAGCCCCCTAAATTCACCCCTCCACTTT. The chain carries TRBV10-3 and TRBJ1-6; D might be TRBD1 (5 bases). The CDR3 is 15 amino acids. Trimming cost V 8 bases and J 7 bases, with 18 bases left between them. Germline values: CDR1 ENHRY, CDR2 SYGVKD.

The sample holds a few counts of this clonotype. CDR3 nucleotide sequence: TGTGCCAGCAGTACCTTTAAAGAGACCCAGTACTTC. It specifies CASSTFKETQYF. The rearrangement joins TRBV12-3 or TRBV12-4 to TRBJ2-5; D call uncertain. V shed 5 bases and J shed 3 bases, with 7 bases lying between them. The CDR3 is made up of 12 amino acids.

This clonotype was seen a handful of times. The chain is built from TRBV18 and TRBJ2-7; D remains unclear. V was pared by 4 bases and J by 2 bases, with 18 bases between. There are 16 residues in the CDR3. Germline CDR1 KGHSH, CDR2 LQKENI. The CDR3 sequence: CASSQTDNSGPYEQYF. The CDR3 DNA sequence: TGTGCCAGCTCACAAACCGACAATTCCGGTCCCTACGAGCAGTACTTC.

This clonotype has just a few counts. The chain's CDR3 is CASKRQGVGTEAFF. The CDR3 DNA is TGTGCCAGCAAACGACAGGGCGTGGGCACTGAAGCTTTCTTT. The chain recombines TRBV6-1 with TRBJ1-1; 7 bases fit TRBD1. V dropped 7 bases and J dropped 4; count of bases not matched to a gene: 9. The CDR3 spans 14 residues. Germline V gene sequence: CDR1 MNHNS, CDR2 SASEGT.

This clonotype was observed at least ten times. V and J are TRBV10-3 and TRBJ2-2; 9 bases line up with TRBD1. Germline V lookup: CDR1 ENHRY, CDR2 SYGVKD. Losses at the gene ends were 5 bases for V and 0 bases for J; bases not matched to a gene: 1. This CDR3 contains 15 residues. This chain's CDR3 is CAISYRGPNTGELFF. For the CDR3, the DNA is TGTGCCATCAGTTACAGGGGGCCGAACACCGGGGAGCTGTTTTTT.

With respect to this clonotype: An end of the junction does not agree with germline; a read error may underlie this. V and J are TRBV5-3 and TRBJ2-5; 7 bases agree with TRBD1. TRBV5-3 is an ORF for which the function is uncertain. The CDR3 covers 16 residues. The CDR3 region is CARSSGLGGTSETQYF. The CDR3 nucleotides are TGTGCCAGGAGCTCCGGGCTAGGGGGCACATCCGAGACCCAGTACTTC.

This clonotype was detected a few times. This rearrangement joins TRBV5-1 to TRBJ2-1; TRBD2 is a possible D gene (6 bases). This CDR3 is built from 16 residues. Trimming pared 0 bases from V and 8 bases from J, leaving 18 bases between. Per germline, CDR1 SGHRS and CDR2 YFSETQ. The CDR3 here is CASSLGPRELWDEQFF. DNA of the CDR3: TGCGCCAGCAGCTTGGGTCCCCGGGAGCTGTGGGATGAGCAGTTCTTC. Drawing the rest from reference TRBV5-1 and TRBJ2-1, the complete variable domain is KAGVTQTPRYLIKTRGQQVTLSCSPISGHRSVSWYQQTPGQGLQFLFEYFSETQRNKGNFPGRFSGRQFSNSRSEMNVSTLELGDSALYLCASSLGPRELWDEQFFGPGTRLTVL.

The V and J genes are TRBV20-1 and TRBJ1-2; 10 nucleotides match TRBD1. CDR1 DFQATT and CDR2 SNEGSKA come from the germline V gene (reference sequence). The CDR3 sequence is 12 residues long. V was clipped by 5 bases and J by 6 bases; unmatched bases: 3. The CDR3 DNA reads TGCAGTGCTTGGACAGGGGGGGATGGCTACACCTTC. Translation: CSAWTGGDGYTF.

The chain employs TRBV20-1 and TRBJ2-3; D might be TRBD2 (5 bases). Germline V gene lookup returns CDR1 DFQATT and CDR2 SNEGSKA (reference sequence). The CDR3 totals 12 residues. Deletions cut 6 bases from V and 5 bases from J, with 12 bases between. CDR3 coding DNA: TGCAGTGCCATACTAGGTGGAGATACGCAGTATTTT. This codes for CSAILGGDTQYF.

This clonotype came up a few times. The chain couples TRBV6-1 to TRBJ1-5; TRBD1 aligns across 11 bases. The V and J ends lost 6 bases and 6 bases, in that order; junction bases with no gene match: 4. The germline CDR1 and CDR2 sequences are MNHNS and SASEGT. This CDR3 contains 14 residues. The CDR3 loop reads CASRGTGGSQPQHF. The CDR3 nucleotides are TGTGCCAGCAGGGGGACAGGGGGTTCTCAGCCCCAGCATTTT.